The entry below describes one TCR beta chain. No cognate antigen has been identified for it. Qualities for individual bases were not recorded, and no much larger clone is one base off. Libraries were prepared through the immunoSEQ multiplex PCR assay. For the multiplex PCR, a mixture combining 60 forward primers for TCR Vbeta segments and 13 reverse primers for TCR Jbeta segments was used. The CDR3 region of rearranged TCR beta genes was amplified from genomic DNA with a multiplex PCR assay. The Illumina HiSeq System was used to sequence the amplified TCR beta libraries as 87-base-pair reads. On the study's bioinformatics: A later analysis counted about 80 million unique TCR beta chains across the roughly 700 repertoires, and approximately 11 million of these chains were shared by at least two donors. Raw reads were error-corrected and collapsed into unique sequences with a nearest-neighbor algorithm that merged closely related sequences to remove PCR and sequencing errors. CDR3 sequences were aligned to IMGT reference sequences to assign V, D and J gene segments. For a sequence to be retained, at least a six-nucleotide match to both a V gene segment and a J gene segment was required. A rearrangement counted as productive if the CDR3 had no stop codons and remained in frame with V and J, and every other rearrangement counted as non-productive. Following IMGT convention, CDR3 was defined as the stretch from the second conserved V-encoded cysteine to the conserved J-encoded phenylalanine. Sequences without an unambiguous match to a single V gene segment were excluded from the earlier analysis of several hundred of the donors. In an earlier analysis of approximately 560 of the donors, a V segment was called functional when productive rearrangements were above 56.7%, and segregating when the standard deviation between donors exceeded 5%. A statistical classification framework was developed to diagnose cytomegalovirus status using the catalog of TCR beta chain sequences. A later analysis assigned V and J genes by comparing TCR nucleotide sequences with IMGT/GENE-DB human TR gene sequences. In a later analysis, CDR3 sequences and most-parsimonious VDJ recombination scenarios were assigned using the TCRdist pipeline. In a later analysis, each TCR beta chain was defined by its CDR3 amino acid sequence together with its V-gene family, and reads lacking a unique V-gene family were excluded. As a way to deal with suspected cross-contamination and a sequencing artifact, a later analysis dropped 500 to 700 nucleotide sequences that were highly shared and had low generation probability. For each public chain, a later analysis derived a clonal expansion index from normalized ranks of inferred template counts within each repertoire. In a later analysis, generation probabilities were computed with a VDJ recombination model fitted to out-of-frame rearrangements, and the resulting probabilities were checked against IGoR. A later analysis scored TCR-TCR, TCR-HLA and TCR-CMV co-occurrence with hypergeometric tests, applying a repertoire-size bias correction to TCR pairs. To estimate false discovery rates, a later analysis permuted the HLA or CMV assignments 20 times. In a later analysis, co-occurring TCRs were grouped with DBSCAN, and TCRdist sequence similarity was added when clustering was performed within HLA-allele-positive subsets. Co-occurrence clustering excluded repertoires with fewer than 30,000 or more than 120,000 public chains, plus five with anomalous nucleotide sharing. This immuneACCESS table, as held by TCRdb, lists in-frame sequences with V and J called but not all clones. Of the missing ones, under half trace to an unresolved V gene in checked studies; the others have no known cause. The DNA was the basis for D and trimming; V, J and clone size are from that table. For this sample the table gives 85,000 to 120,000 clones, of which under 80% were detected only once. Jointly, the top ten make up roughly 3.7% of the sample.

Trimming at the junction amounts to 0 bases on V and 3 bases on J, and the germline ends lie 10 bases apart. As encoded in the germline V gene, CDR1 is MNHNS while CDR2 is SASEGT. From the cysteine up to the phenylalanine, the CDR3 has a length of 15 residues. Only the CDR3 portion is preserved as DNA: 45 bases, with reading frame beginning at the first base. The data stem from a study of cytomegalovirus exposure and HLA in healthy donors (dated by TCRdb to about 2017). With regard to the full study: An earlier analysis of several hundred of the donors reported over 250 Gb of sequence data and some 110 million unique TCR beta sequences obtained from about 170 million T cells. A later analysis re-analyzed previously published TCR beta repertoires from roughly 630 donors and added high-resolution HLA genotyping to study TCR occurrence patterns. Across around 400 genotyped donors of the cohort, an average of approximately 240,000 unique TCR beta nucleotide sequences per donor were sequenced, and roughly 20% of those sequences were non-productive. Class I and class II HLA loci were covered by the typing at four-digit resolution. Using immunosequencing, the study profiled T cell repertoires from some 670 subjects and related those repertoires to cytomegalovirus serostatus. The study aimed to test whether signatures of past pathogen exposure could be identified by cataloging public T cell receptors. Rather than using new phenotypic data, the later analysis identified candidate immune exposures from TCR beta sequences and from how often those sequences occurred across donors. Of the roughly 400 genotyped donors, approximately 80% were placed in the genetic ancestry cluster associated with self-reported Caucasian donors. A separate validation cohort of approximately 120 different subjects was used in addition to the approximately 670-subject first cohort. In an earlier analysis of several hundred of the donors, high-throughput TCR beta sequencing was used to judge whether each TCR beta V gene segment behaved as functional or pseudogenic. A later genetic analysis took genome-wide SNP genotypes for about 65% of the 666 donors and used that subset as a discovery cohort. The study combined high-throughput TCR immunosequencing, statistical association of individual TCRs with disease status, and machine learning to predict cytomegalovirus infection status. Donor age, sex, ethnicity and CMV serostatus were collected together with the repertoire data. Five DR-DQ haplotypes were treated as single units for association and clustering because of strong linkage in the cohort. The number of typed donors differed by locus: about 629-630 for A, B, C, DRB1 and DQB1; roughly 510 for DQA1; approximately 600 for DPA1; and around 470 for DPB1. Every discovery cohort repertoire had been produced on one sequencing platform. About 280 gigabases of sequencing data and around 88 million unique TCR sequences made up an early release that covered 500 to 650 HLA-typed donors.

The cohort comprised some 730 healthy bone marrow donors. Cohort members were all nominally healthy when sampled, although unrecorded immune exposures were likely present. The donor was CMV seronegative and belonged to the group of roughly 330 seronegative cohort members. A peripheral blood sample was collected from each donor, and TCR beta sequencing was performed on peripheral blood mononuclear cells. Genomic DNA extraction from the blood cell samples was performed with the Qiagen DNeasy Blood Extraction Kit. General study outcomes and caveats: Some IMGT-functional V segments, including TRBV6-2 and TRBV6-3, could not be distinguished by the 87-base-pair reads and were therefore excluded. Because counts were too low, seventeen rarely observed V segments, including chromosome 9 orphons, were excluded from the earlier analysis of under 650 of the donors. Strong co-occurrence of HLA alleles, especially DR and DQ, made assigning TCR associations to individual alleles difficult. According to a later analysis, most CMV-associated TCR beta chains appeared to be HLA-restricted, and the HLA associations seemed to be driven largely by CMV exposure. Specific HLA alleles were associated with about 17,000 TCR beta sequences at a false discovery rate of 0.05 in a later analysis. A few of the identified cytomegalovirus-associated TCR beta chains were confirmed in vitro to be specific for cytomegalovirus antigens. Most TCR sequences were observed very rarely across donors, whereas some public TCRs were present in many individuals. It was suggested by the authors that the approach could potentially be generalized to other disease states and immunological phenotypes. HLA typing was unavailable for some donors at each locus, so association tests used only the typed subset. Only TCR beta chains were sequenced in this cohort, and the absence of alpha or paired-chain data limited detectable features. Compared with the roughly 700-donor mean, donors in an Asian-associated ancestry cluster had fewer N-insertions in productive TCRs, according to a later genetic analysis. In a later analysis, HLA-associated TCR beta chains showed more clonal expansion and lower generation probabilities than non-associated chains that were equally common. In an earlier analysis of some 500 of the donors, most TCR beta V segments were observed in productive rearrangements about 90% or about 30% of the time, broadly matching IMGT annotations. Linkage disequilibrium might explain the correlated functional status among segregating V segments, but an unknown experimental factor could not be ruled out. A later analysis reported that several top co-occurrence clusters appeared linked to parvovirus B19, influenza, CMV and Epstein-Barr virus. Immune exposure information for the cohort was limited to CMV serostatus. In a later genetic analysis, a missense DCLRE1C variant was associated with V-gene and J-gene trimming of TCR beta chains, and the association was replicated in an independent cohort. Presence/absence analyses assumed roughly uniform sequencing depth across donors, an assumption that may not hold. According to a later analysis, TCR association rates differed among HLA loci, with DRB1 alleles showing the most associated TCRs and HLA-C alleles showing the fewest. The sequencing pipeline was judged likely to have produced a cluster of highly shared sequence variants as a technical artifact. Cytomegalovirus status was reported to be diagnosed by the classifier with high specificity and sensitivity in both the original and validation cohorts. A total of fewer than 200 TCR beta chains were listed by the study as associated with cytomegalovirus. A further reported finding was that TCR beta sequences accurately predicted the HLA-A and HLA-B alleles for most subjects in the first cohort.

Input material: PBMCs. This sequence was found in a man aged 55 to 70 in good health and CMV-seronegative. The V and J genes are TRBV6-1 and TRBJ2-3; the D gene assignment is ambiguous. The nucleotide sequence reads TGTGCCAGCAGTGAAGCGAATGTGCTAACAGATACGCAGTATTTT. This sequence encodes CASSEANVLTDTQYF.